Presented here are 29 T cell receptor delta chains from one specimen sequenced in a study of gamma-delta chains in newborns, infants, children. TCRdb re-identified clones in the reads via CATT. The sample contains about 7,500 delta-chain clones, 2% to 2.5% of which appear only once. The sequenced material came from blood. These TCRs come from a child who was a newborn, infant or young child, either healthy, febrile or measles-vaccinated (not recorded which).

The sample holds a few counts of this clone. The mismatch at residue 4 between this DNA's translation and the TCRdb protein of a much larger clone likely reflects a read error; the protein shown is translated from the DNA. V usage is TRDV2 and J usage is TRDJ3; 10 bases are a match to TRDD3. The CDR3 sequence is 20 residues long. Germline V CDR1 and CDR2: GEAIGNYY, EKD. CDR3 protein: CACGTAPLGDFSWDTRQMFF. DNA of the CDR3: TGTGCCTGTGGCACCGCACCACTGGGGGATTTCTCCTGGGACACCCGACAGATGTTTTTC.

Relative to its sample, this clone is large. Other DNA sequences from this sample encode an identical CDR3 as well. The chain recombines TRDV2 with TRDJ1; 8 bases fit TRDD3. This CDR3 has 17 residues. V gave up 0 bases and J gave up 3 bases; unmatched junction bases: 11. Germline CDR1 is GEAIGNYY and CDR2 is EKD. CDR3 protein: CACDTVGDPGVADKLIF. The CDR3 coding sequence is TGTGCCTGTGACACCGTGGGGGATCCCGGGGTGGCCGATAAACTCATCTTT.

Worth noting for this clone: This DNA's translation differs at residue 4 from TCRdb's protein, which comes from a much larger clone; a read error is likely, and the protein shown is translated from the DNA. The rearrangement links TRDV2 to TRDJ3, with 9 nucleotides matching TRDD3. The V and J ends lost 5 bases and 4 bases, in that order; junction bases with no gene match: 5. This CDR3 is built from 16 residues. Germline V gene sequence: CDR1 GEAIGNYY, CDR2 EKD. The CDR3 is CACGNLGDWDTRQMFF. The CDR3, as DNA: TGTGCCTGTGGCAACCTGGGGGATTGGGACACCCGACAGATGTTTTTC.

This clone was seen a handful of times. A far bigger clonotype differs at one base, so this is likely a read error. The chain carries TRDV2 and TRDJ3; TRDD3 agrees at 12 bases. The CDR3 is 20 amino acids. Germline lookup yields CDR1 GEAIGNYY and CDR2 EKD. The CDR3 region is CACDTAGTGGYSWGTRQMFF. CDR3 in DNA: TGTGCCTGTGACACCGCGGGGACTGGGGGATACTCCTGGGGCACCCGACAGATGTTTTTC.

This clone is medium-sized by share. A much larger clone differs by one base, so this may be a read error. The CDR3 loop reads CACDTGGPRTWDTRQMFF. In DNA form, the CDR3 reads TGTGCCTGTGACACCGGAGGTCCCCGAACCTGGGACACCCGACAGATGTTTTTC. The chain couples TRDV2 to TRDJ3, with no clear D. The V end was cut by 0 bases, the J end by 2 bases, with 13 bases between. Germline V CDR1 and CDR2: GEAIGNYY, EKD. CDR3 length: 18 residues.

This clone has just a few counts. This probably arose from a read error, given a far larger clone one base away. The sample carries other DNA sequences with the same CDR3. The chain is built from TRDV2 and TRDJ1, with 8 bases lining up with TRDD3. This CDR3 contains 15 residues. Per germline, CDR1 GEAIGNYY and CDR2 EKD. The DNA of the CDR3 is TGTGCCTGTGACACCCTCTGGGGGAACACCGACAAACTCATCTTT. Protein product: CACDTLWGNTDKLIF.

Comments on this clone: Its ends do not fully match the called genes, so a read error is possible. The chain links TRDV2 to TRDJ3; 8 bases agree with TRDD3. Germline loops: CDR1 GEAIGNYY, CDR2 EKD. The CDR3 has 18 residues. The CDR3, as DNA: TGTGCCCGTGACACCGTGGGGGATGTCTCCCGGGACACCCGACAGATGTTTTTC. Its protein is CARDTVGDVSRDTRQMFF.

On this clone itself: This likely reflects a read error, since a far larger clone is one base away. The identical CDR3 is also encoded by other nucleotide sequences in the sample. The chain uses TRDV2 and TRDJ3; TRDD3 is a possible D gene (5 bases). This CDR3 region has 18 residues. Germline V gene lookup returns CDR1 GEAIGNYY and CDR2 EKD. The CDR3 nucleotides are TGTGCCTGTGACACCGGGGGTTTTAGCTCCTGGGACACCCGGCAGATGTTTTTC. Protein product: CACDTGGFSSWDTRQMFF.

The chain recombines TRDV2 with TRDJ2; 11 bases are shared with TRDD3. The CDR3 spans 21 residues. Germline CDR1 is GEAIGNYY and CDR2 is EKD. With 3 bases clipped from V and 4 bases from J, the junction kept 21 bases outside the gene matches. The CDR3 sequence: CACDFRPTGGYASLRTAQLFF. CDR3 bases: TGTGCCTGTGACTTTAGGCCTACTGGGGGATATGCTTCCCTCCGGACAGCACAACTCTTCTTT.

In this sample, this clone is medium-sized (0.01 to 0.1%). Different DNA sequences within this sample yield the same CDR3. The chain couples TRDV1 to TRDJ1, with 8 bases identical to TRDD3. The CDR3 is 18 residues long. The germline V gene encodes CDR1 TSWWSYY and CDR2 QGS. The J segment lost 0 bases and the V segment lost 4 bases, leaving 13 bases of the junction unmatched. As DNA, the CDR3 is TGTGCTCTTGGGGTTTGGGGGGGGATAAGAGAGTACACCGATAAACTCATCTTT. This codes for CALGVWGGIREYTDKLIF.

Details on this clone: The protein recorded in TCRdb matches a much larger clone and deviates from this DNA's translation at residue 4, suggesting a read error; the protein here is obtained by translating the DNA. The chain couples TRDV2 to TRDJ3; 12 bases fit TRDD3. Germline V gives CDR1 GEAIGNYY, CDR2 EKD. The junction had 6 bases not matched to a gene; V was cut back by 5 bases and J by 2 bases. This CDR3 is built from 18 residues. The CDR3 nucleotides read TGTGCCTGTGTCACACTGGGGGATACTCCCTGGGACACCCGACAGATGTTTTTC. This sequence encodes CACVTLGDTPWDTRQMFF.

This clone was seen a handful of times. The mismatch at residue 6 between this DNA's translation and the TCRdb protein of a much larger clone likely reflects a read error; the protein shown is translated from the DNA. The genes are TRDV2 and TRDJ3, with 12 bases that match TRDD3. This CDR3 has 19 residues. The trim removed 0 bases at V and 1 base at J, leaving 3 bases unmatched. CDR1 and CDR2 from the germline V gene are GEAIGNYY and EKD. CDR3 DNA: TGTGCCTGTGACACCTCTGGGGGATACGCATCCTGGGACACCCGACAGATGTTTTTC. Translated: CACDTSGGYASWDTRQMFF.

This clone was seen a handful of times. TCRdb attributes to this sequence the protein of a much larger clone, which differs from the DNA translation at residue 11; a read error is likely, and the protein displayed is translated from the DNA. Other DNA sequences from this sample encode an identical CDR3 as well. CDR3 DNA: TGTGCCTGTGACACCTGGGGCCTTAGCTCCCGGGACACCCGACAGATGTTTTTC. This gives the protein CACDTWGLSSRDTRQMFF. The chain joins TRDV2 to TRDJ3, with a weak D call TRDD3 (5 bases). The CDR3 is made up of 18 amino acids. The germline CDR1 and CDR2 sequences are GEAIGNYY and EKD.

Concerning this clone itself: A much larger clone differs from this one at a single base, so this may be a read error. V is TRDV2 and J is TRDJ2; TRDD3 matches 12 bases. Germline lookup yields CDR1 GEAIGNYY and CDR2 EKD. The CDR3 extends over 15 amino acids. CDR3 bases: TGTGCCTGTGACATTCTGGGGGATACGACAGCACACCTCTTCTTT. The encoded protein is CACDILGDTTAHLFF.

To note about this clone: The protein TCRdb lists belongs to a much larger clone and differs from this DNA's translation at residue 7, which points to a read error; the protein shown is made from the DNA. The genes are TRDV2 and TRDJ3; TRDD3 is a possible D gene (5 bases). V was pared by 0 bases and J by 0 bases, with 11 bases between. The CDR3 covers 18 residues. CDR1 is GEAIGNYY, CDR2 EKD, per germline. The CDR3 region has the DNA TGTGCCTGTGACACCGTGGAGGATAGCTCCTGGGACACCCGACAGATGTTTTTC. Amino acid sequence: CACDTVEDSSWDTRQMFF.

This clone was seen a handful of times. This sequence may be a read error, since a much larger clone differs from it by one base. Different DNA sequences within this sample yield the same CDR3. The J gene is TRDJ3, the V gene TRDV2; 9 bases agree with TRDD3. The CDR3 loop spans 19 amino acids. The germline V gene encodes CDR1 GEAIGNYY and CDR2 EKD. The CDR3 sequence: CACDTSWGYEAWDTRQMFF. In nucleotides, the CDR3 is TGTGCCTGCGACACCAGCTGGGGATACGAGGCCTGGGACACCCGACAGATGTTTTTC.

By sample fraction, this clone is medium-sized. The sample holds other DNA sequences that translate to the same CDR3. DNA of the CDR3: TGTGCCTGTGACCCCGTGGGTACTGGGGGCTCTACCTGGGACACCCGACAGATGTTTTTC. Translation: CACDPVGTGGSTWDTRQMFF. V and J are TRDV2 and TRDJ3; TRDD3 aligns across 8 bases. CDR3 size: 20 residues. Trimming cost V 3 bases and J 2 bases; bases outside gene matches: 14. In germline, CDR1 is GEAIGNYY, CDR2 EKD.

This clone has a handful of counts. The protein that TCRdb holds for this DNA derives from a much larger clone and differs from the translated DNA at residue 8, which likely indicates a read error; the protein shown here is translated from the DNA. The V call is TRDV2, the J call TRDJ2, with D possibly TRDD3 on 6 matching bases. CDR1 is GEAIGNYY and CDR2 is EKD in the germline V gene. V lost 0 bases and J lost 4, with 14 bases in between. The CDR3 contains 16 residues. CDR3 DNA sequence: TGTGCCTGTGACACCTGGGGGCCGCATGGGACAGCACAACTCTTCTTT. Translated, it gives CACDTWGPHGTAQLFF.

Notes on this clone: The TCRdb protein comes from a much larger clone and disagrees with this DNA's translation at residue 17, likely due to a read error; the protein given here is derived from the DNA. The V gene is TRDV2, the J gene TRDJ3; 12 bases align to TRDD3. Looked up from germline, CDR1 is GEAIGNYY and CDR2 is EKD. The CDR3 loop spans 20 amino acids. CDR3 loop: CACDYWGIPRLSWDTRRMFF. The CDR3 region has the DNA TGTGCCTGTGACTACTGGGGGATACCAAGACTCTCCTGGGACACCCGACGGATGTTTTTC.

This clone rates as medium-sized. A read error is likely here: a far larger clone is one base away. The chain joins TRDV2 to TRDJ1, with TRDD3 matching over 8 bases. In germline, CDR1 is GEAIGNYY, CDR2 EKD. This CDR3 spans 14 amino acids. Trimming cost V 5 bases and J 0 bases; bases outside gene matches: 4. CDR3 in amino acids: CACGILGDTDKLIF. The CDR3 coding sequence is TGTGCCTGTGGCATACTGGGGGACACCGATAAACTCATCTTT.

Turning to this clone: This clone may be a read error of a much larger clone one base away. This rearrangement joins TRDV2 to TRDJ3; a weak D match, TRDD3 (6 bases). Germline CDR1 reads GEAIGNYY; CDR2 reads EKD. V was shortened by 0 bases and J by 5 bases, with 7 bases between the two germline ends. The CDR3 is 15 amino acids. The CDR3 coding sequence is TGTGCCTGTGACACCGTGGGGGGGGACACCCGACAGATGTTTTTC. It codes for CACDTVGGDTRQMFF.

Turning to this clone: The amino acid sequence in TCRdb belongs to a much larger clone and departs from this DNA's translation at residue 16, likely a sequencing read error; the sequence shown is translated from the DNA. This chain uses TRDV2 with TRDJ3, with D maybe TRDD3 (5 bases). Germline V gene data show CDR1 as GEAIGNYY and CDR2 as EKD. This CDR3 has 17 residues. CDR3 amino acids: CACDVLASSWDTRQMIF. CDR3 bases: TGTGCCTGTGACGTACTGGCTAGCTCCTGGGACACCCGACAGATGATTTTC.

A word on this clone: It differs at one base from a far larger clone, so likely a read error. Other DNA sequences in the sample encode the same CDR3. This rearrangement joins TRDV2 to TRDJ3; TRDD3 matches at 9 bases. CDR3 length: 18 residues. Germline V gene lookup returns CDR1 GEAIGNYY and CDR2 EKD. The CDR3 DNA reads as TGCGCCTGTGACCCCGTACTGGGGGACCACCGGGACACCCGACAGATGTTTTTC. It is translated as CACDPVLGDHRDTRQMFF.

This clone is termed medium-sized. Other DNA sequences from this sample encode an identical CDR3 as well. The chain combines TRDV2 with TRDJ3, with 10 bases that match TRDD3. The CDR3 contains 23 residues. Unmatched junction bases numbered 16, after V lost 0 bases and J lost 0 bases. Germline CDR1 GEAIGNYY, CDR2 EKD. The DNA of the CDR3 is TGTGCCTGTGACACCGAAAGTGGAGGGGGATACGCAATTCGCTCCTGGGACACCCGACAGATGTTTTTC. This gives the protein CACDTESGGGYAIRSWDTRQMFF.

Details on this clone: Since a much larger clone is just one base distant, this may be a read error. The sample carries other DNA sequences with the same CDR3. The chain has TRDV2 and TRDJ1; no definite D call. The V and J ends lost 2 bases and 0 bases respectively, with 12 bases between them. Germline CDR1 is GEAIGNYY and CDR2 is EKD. The CDR3 is 15 residues long. The CDR3 DNA sequence: TGTGCCTGTGACAGAGGGGCTCCGTACACCGATAAACTCATCTTT. It encodes CACDRGAPYTDKLIF.

This clone was seen a few times. The TCRdb record carries a much larger clone's protein, which differs from this DNA's translation at residue 17; a read error is the likely cause, and the protein listed here is the DNA translation. The chain uses TRDV2 and TRDJ3; 8 positions match TRDD3. Germline V gives CDR1 GEAIGNYY, CDR2 EKD. The CDR3 runs 19 residues. CDR3 sequence reads: CACDTVLGASSWDTRQVFF. The DNA of the CDR3 is TGTGCCTGTGACACCGTACTGGGGGCCAGCTCCTGGGACACCCGACAGGTGTTTTTC.

With respect to this clone: The protein given by TCRdb reflects a much larger clone and differs at residue 6 from this DNA's translation, likely from a read error; the protein shown is the DNA's translation. The V gene is TRDV2, the J gene TRDJ1; TRDD3 aligns across 7 bases. CDR1 and CDR2 (germline): GEAIGNYY, EKD. V lost 1 base to trimming and J lost 7 bases; unmatched junction nucleotides: 11. There are 15 residues in the CDR3. DNA of the CDR3: TGTGCCTGTGACACGAGGATACGGCCCCATCGTAAACTCATCTTT. It encodes CACDTRIRPHRKLIF.

As concerns this clone: A much more abundant neighbour one base away suggests this may be a read error. The sample carries other DNA sequences with the same CDR3. The V call is TRDV2, the J call TRDJ3; D perhaps matches TRDD3 (5 bases). Looked up from germline, CDR1 is GEAIGNYY and CDR2 is EKD. This CDR3 is 16 amino acids long. CDR3 region: CACDTVETWDTRQMFF. CDR3 DNA: TGTGCCTGTGACACGGTTGAGACCTGGGACACCCGGCAGATGTTTTTC.

Of note for this clone: A much larger clone lies one base from this, so it may be a read error. This chain connects TRDV2 to TRDJ2; 7 bases are a match to TRDD3. V lost 1 base to trimming and J lost 1 base; unmatched junction nucleotides: 2. This CDR3 is built from 15 residues. Germline V CDR1 and CDR2: GEAIGNYY, EKD. The CDR3 nucleotides read TGTGCCTGTGACACTGGGGGACATTTGACAGCACAACTCTTCTTT. Protein sequence: CACDTGGHLTAQLFF.